Listed below are T cell receptor beta chains from one sample, sequenced in a study of shared clonotypes between healthy human individuals. Produced via immunoSEQ multiplex PCR; TCRdb's table is partial and in-frame only. The sample carries fewer than 400,000 clones, roughly 70% recorded once. Sequencing was done on a sample of memory CD4+ T cells sorted from blood. The receptors were gathered from a young man in good health. The CDR3 runs from the conserved cysteine through the conserved F or W. D genes are given only for firm matches. The size entry is marked missing in some rows and otherwise reads once, few, many or a size class.

size,V,J,D,CDR3,DNA
NA,TRBV6-1,TRBJ1-5,NA,CASSERGVSNQPQHF,TGTGCCAGTAGTGAAAGAGGAGTTAGCAATCAGCCCCAGCATTTT
NA,TRBV7-9,TRBJ2-3,TRBD1,CASSPDRGPDTQYF,TGTGCCAGCAGCCCGGACAGGGGCCCAGATACGCAGTATTTT
NA,TRBV7-2,TRBJ2-6,NA,CASSLASGANVLTF,TGTGCCAGCAGCTTAGCGTCAGGGGCCAACGTCCTGACTTTC
NA,TRBV6-1,TRBJ2-7,NA,CASSYGRTQYF,TGTGCCAGCAGTTACGGTAGGACGCAGTACTTC
NA,TRBV10-3,TRBJ2-7,TRBD2,CAISESTGGEGEQYF,TGTGCCATCAGTGAGTCGACGGGGGGTGAGGGCGAGCAGTACTTC
NA,TRBV7-8,TRBJ1-2,TRBD1,CASSLYSGTGSLGYTF,TGTGCCAGCAGCCTATATTCCGGGACAGGGTCTCTTGGCTACACCTTC
once,TRBV7-8,TRBJ2-1,TRBD1,CASRSRTGEWNEQFF,TGTGCCAGCAGAAGTAGAACAGGGGAATGGAATGAGCAGTTCTTC
NA,TRBV4-1,TRBJ2-7,TRBD2,CASSPGLTSGTITAYEQYF,TGCGCCAGCAGCCCAGGACTGACTAGCGGGACTATCACCGCCTACGAGCAGTACTTC
NA,TRBV2,TRBJ2-2,NA,CASAPGRETGELFF,TGTGCCAGCGCACCGGGAAGGGAGACCGGGGAGCTGTTTTTT
few,TRBV10-1,TRBJ2-3,NA,CASSESSAGEKDTQYF,TGCGCCAGCAGTGAGTCGAGCGCAGGGGAGAAAGATACGCAGTATTTT
many,TRBV2,TRBJ1-1,NA,CASSENPGRMVNTEAFF,TGTGCCAGCAGTGAAAATCCAGGGAGGATGGTGAACACTGAAGCTTTCTTT
NA,TRBV28,TRBJ2-3,TRBD2,CASSPSGKKTDTQYF,TGTGCCAGCAGCCCTAGCGGGAAAAAGACAGATACGCAGTATTTT
once,TRBV2,TRBJ2-1,NA,CASRTQRYEQFF,TGTGCCAGCAGGACCCAGAGGTACGAGCAGTTCTTC
few,TRBV19,TRBJ1-5,TRBD1,CASSPTGAFGEPQHF,TGTGCCAGTAGTCCGACAGGGGCTTTTGGTGAGCCCCAGCATTTT
once,TRBV5-1,TRBJ2-7,TRBD1,CASSLAGTGPEQYF,TGCGCCAGCAGCTTGGCCGGGACAGGCCCCGAGCAGTACTTC
many,TRBV19,TRBJ2-1,NA,CASSMIFAGSSYNEQFF,TGTGCCAGTAGTATGATTTTTGCGGGGAGCTCCTACAATGAGCAGTTCTTC
NA,TRBV5-4,TRBJ1-4,NA,CASSDRRTNEKLFF,TGTGCCAGCAGCGACCGGAGAACTAATGAAAAACTGTTTTTT
NA,TRBV4-1,TRBJ2-7,TRBD2,CASSQTSGTYEQYF,TGCGCCAGCAGCCAAACTAGCGGGACCTACGAGCAGTACTTC
NA,TRBV6-5,TRBJ2-7,TRBD2,CASRRGLAGVFEQYF,TGTGCCAGCAGGCGAGGACTAGCGGGAGTGTTCGAGCAGTACTTC
few,TRBV12-5,TRBJ2-6,NA,CASGPGANVLTF,TGTGCTAGTGGGCCCGGGGCCAACGTCCTGACTTTC
NA,TRBV7-2,TRBJ2-6,TRBD1,CASSLFGSQGARF,TGTGCCAGCAGCTTATTCGGCAGTCAGGGGGCAAGGTTC
once,TRBV4-1,TRBJ2-1,NA,CASSQGAERNEQFF,TGCGCCAGCAGCCAAGGCGCAGAGAGAAATGAGCAGTTCTTC
NA,TRBV19,TRBJ1-5,NA,CASRGRDGQPQHF,TGTGCCAGTAGAGGGAGGGATGGCCAGCCCCAGCATTTT
NA,TRBV18,TRBJ2-3,TRBD2,CASSPLRLAGGYTNTDTQYF,TGTGCCAGCTCACCCCTACGACTAGCGGGAGGTTACACGAACACAGATACGCAGTATTTT